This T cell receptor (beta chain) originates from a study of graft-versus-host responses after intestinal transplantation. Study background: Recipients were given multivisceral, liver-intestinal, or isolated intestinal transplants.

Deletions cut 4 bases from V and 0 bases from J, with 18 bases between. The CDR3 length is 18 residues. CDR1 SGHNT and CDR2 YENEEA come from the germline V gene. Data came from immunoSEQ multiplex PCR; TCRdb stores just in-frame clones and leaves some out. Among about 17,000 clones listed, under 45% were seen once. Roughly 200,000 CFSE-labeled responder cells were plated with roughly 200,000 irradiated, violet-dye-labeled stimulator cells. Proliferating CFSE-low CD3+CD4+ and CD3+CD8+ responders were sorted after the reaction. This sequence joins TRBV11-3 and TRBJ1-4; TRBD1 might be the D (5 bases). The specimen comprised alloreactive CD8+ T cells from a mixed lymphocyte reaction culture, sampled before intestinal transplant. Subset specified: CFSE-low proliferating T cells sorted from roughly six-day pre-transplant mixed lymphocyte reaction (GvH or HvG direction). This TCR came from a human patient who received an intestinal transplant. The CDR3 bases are TGTGCCAGCAGCTACCAAACCTGGCAGACAGCAACTAATGAAAAACTGTTTTTT. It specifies CASSYQTWQTATNEKLFF.